This TCR beta chain was identified during a study of immune evolution from preneoplasia to lung adenocarcinoma (dated by TCRdb to the early 2020s). Turning to the overall study: HLA loss of heterozygosity was seen in roughly 7%, 15% and 33% of AIS, MIA and ADC lesions, and in no AAH lesions. POLYSOLVER was used to infer Class I HLA alleles from exome data, and LOHHLA was used to detect allele-specific HLA loss. The study reported that about 100 samples were used for TCR sequencing. The study combined immune gene expression, TCR sequencing and multiplex immunofluorescence to profile immune contexture across lung adenocarcinoma precursors and invasive adenocarcinoma. Sample size was based on specimen availability rather than a prior power calculation. The immune data were combined with whole exome sequencing and methylation data from the same cohort of nodules. Resected precursor lesions (AAH, AIS, MIA) and invasive adenocarcinomas were compared with paired morphologically normal lung tissue. The overall cohort was made up of 53 patients with pulmonary nodules who had surgical resection. TCR sequencing data were obtained from under 55 patients.

Summary of the overall study and its limitations: Normal lung showed the highest clonality, whereas later-stage lesions appeared to have higher T cell density and diversity but lower clonality. Compared with EGFR-mutant or double wild-type lesions, KRAS-mutant nodules had the highest T cell clonality. All patients were from Japan and China, so applicability to Western populations was uncertain. Findings were based on association rather than direct causation; larger cohorts with long-term follow-up and longitudinal biopsies were deemed needed. Normal lung had the highest top T cell clone frequencies, which appeared to decline progressively from AAH through AIS, MIA and invasive adenocarcinoma.

TCR beta CDR3 regions were sequenced from DNA using the immunoSEQ hsTCRbeta Kit. The published analysis was carried out like this. The ImmunoSEQ Analyzer was used to analyse the TCR sequencing data. T cell clonality was defined as 1 minus Pielou's evenness, as computed on productive rearrangements. To measure T cell diversity, the inverse Simpson index was applied to productive templates. T cell density was defined as TCR beta template counts normalized to usable DNA, with usable DNA estimated by amplifying and sequencing housekeeping genes. Two-sided Kruskal-Wallis tests were used to compare TCR metrics across histologic stages. Held by TCRdb, this immuneACCESS table contains in-frame sequences only and omits some clones. Under half of the omission traces to an unresolved V gene where checked; the cause of the rest is unknown. V, J and clone size derive from that table, while D and trimming were established from the DNA sequence. Present in this sample are roughly 38,000 clones, 74% of which were seen just once. Around 6.1% of the sample goes to the ten largest clones.

On this clone itself: What antigen it recognizes has not been identified. Base qualities are not provided; no much larger clone lies one nucleotide away.

Its CDR3 holds 13 amino acids, cysteine through phenylalanine. Just the 39-base CDR3 DNA is kept, in frame starting at base 1. CDR1 and CDR2 (GTSNPN, SVGIG) derive from the germline V gene (reference sequence). V has 4 bases trimmed and J has 8 bases trimmed; junction bases matching no gene number 9. The patients had resection in Japan or China between about 2014 and 2018. Two lung cancer pathologists independently reviewed H&E slides to confirm the histologic diagnosis of every case. To enrich premalignant or tumor cells for nucleic acid extraction, macro-dissection was performed after pathologic assessment. DNA was isolated from FFPE tissue using the AllPrep DNA/RNA FFPE Kit.

Sequenced material: FFPE invasive lung adenocarcinoma tissue. The sample's cell subset or site label, decoded: frankly invasive lung adenocarcinoma (ADC). The receptor chain draws on TRBV30 and TRBJ1-2, with 8 bases aligning to TRBD1. The clonotype was recovered from a person between 60 and 69 years old with lung adenocarcinoma. The bases are TGTGCCTGGACCAGCGGACAGGGAAAGGGCTACACCTTC. This gives the protein CAWTSGQGKGYTF.